These 9 T cell receptor beta chains were all obtained from the same sample, sequenced in a study of somatic mutations in cytotoxic T cells in rheumatoid arthritis. TCRdb's copy holds only in-frame clones and misses some; the assay was immunoSEQ multiplex PCR. The sample gives approximately 14,000 clones, roughly 80% of which show up once; approximately 31% is in the top ten. Specimen: CD8+ T cells sorted from blood. These receptors were obtained from an adult with rheumatoid arthritis.

This clone was recorded only once. The V gene is TRBV21-1, the J gene TRBJ2-7; TRBD2, the table's D call, lacks a check against the DNA. TRBV21-1 is a documented pseudogene. This CDR3 is 15 amino acids long. The CDR3 loop reads CASSKALDVAYEQYF. CDR3 DNA: TGTGCCAGCAGCAAAGCGCTAGACGTAGCCTACGAGCAGTACTTC.

This chain links TRBV5-8 with TRBJ1-5; D might be TRBD1 (5 bases). The CDR3 loop spans 15 amino acids. Per the germline V gene, CDR1 is SGHTS and CDR2 is YDEGEE. The V and J ends lost 10 bases and 0 bases respectively, with 17 bases between them. CDR3 protein: CAVSDRKYSNQPQHF. The CDR3 nucleotides read TGTGCCGTATCCGACAGAAAGTATAGCAATCAGCCCCAGCATTTT.

The chain has TRBV18 and TRBJ2-3, with a weak D call TRBD2 (6 bases). The length of the CDR3 is 14 residues. Germline lookup yields CDR1 KGHSH and CDR2 LQKENI. Trimming cost V 3 bases and J 3 bases, with 10 bases left between them. Written as DNA, the CDR3 is TGTGCCAGCTCACCTCGTGGGGGGACAGATACGCAGTATTTT. It yields the protein CASSPRGGTDTQYF.

The chain recombines TRBV19 with TRBJ1-5; D remains unclear. V dropped 5 bases and J dropped 4 bases, with 9 bases sitting between them. Germline CDR1 and CDR2: LNHDA and SQIVND (reference sequence). CDR3 length: 13 residues. The CDR3 DNA sequence: TGTGCCAGTAGTCGGACTGTTAATCAGCCCCAGCATTTT. This encodes CASSRTVNQPQHF.

The V call is TRBV6-5, the J call TRBJ1-2; 9 bases line up with TRBD1. The germline V gene encodes CDR1 MNHEY and CDR2 SVGAGI. The CDR3 consists of 13 residues. V lost 5 bases and J lost 4; bases outside the gene matches: 2. The CDR3 here is CASSGQGSYGYTF. The CDR3 DNA sequence: TGTGCCAGCAGTGGACAGGGGAGCTATGGCTACACCTTC.

The chain recombines TRBV6-1 with TRBJ2-7; possibly TRBD1 or TRBD2 for D (6 bases each). Trimming stripped 7 bases from V and 9 bases from J, with 22 bases between. This CDR3 is built from 14 residues. The germline V gene encodes CDR1 MNHNS and CDR2 SASEGT. CDR3 amino acids: CASTAGTPPNAQYF. CDR3 DNA sequence: TGTGCCAGCACCGCGGGGACACCGCCTAATGCGCAGTACTTC.

The chain couples TRBV4-2 to TRBJ2-1, with D possibly TRBD1 on 5 matching bases. Germline V gene lookup returns CDR1 LGHNA and CDR2 YNFKEQ. The CDR3 extends over 14 amino acids. The V gene lost 2 bases and the J gene lost 6 bases, with 11 bases spanning the gap. The CDR3 DNA reads as TGTGCCAGCAGCCAACCCTCCCAGGGCAATGAGCAGTTCTTC. This translates into CASSQPSQGNEQFF.

V usage is TRBV11-2 and J usage is TRBJ2-1, with TRBD2 identical over 7 bases. The germline V gene has CDR1 SGHAT and CDR2 FQNNGV. The CDR3 has 15 residues. J was trimmed by 8 bases and V by 1 base; bases with no gene match: 8. The DNA of the CDR3 is TGTGCCAGCAGCTTAGGAGGGAGGGAGGTCGATGAGCAGTTCTTC. Translation gives CASSLGGREVDEQFF.

The chain recombines TRBV6-5 with TRBJ2-6; D not certain. The germline CDR1 and CDR2 sequences are MNHEY and SVGAGI. The CDR3 extends over 14 amino acids. The DNA of the CDR3 is TGTGCGTCCGGCCCCCGCTCTGGGGCCAACGTCCTGACTTTC. It specifies CASGPRSGANVLTF.